The 21 T cell receptor beta chains reported below all come from one sample, sequenced in a study of regulatory T cells in long-lasting Graves disease. As to time point: newly diagnosed GD, antithyroid drugs for less than 3 months. The authors made the TCR library using RNA they extracted from PBMCs. Arm-PCR with iRepertoire HTBI primers amplified the CDR3 regions for these TCR beta libraries. TCRdb processed the multiplex PCR reads anew with MiXCR; each CDR3 protein has one entry. This sample has 200,000 to 250,000 distinct CDR3 sequences; approximately 20% occur once, and the top ten carry 22%. The sequenced sample was peripheral blood mononuclear cells (PBMCs), obtained at new diagnosis, from a patient treated with antithyroid drugs. The receptors were sampled from a female donor with Graves disease.

Many counts were recorded for this clonotype. The chain is built from TRBV12-3 or TRBV12-4 and TRBJ1-5; 7 bases are a match to TRBD1. After removal of 4 bases from V and 3 bases from J, the junction contained 6 bases not matched to a gene. CDR3 length: 15 residues. The CDR3 coding sequence is TGTGCCAGCAGTTCGACAGGGAAGGTCAATCAGCCCCAGCATTTT. This sequence encodes CASSSTGKVNQPQHF.

This clonotype showed up many times. The chain joins TRBV20-1 to TRBJ1-1; no firm D call. V was shortened by 2 bases and J by 8 bases, with 9 bases between the two germline ends. CDR1 and CDR2 from the germline V gene are DFQATT and SNEGSKA (reference sequence). The CDR3 covers 11 residues. The CDR3 nucleotides are TGCAGTGCTAGAAGGGCGTGGGAAGCTTTCTTT. Translating it yields CSARRAWEAFF.

In the case of this clonotype: One end of the junction is discordant with germline, which a read error may explain. This sequence joins TRBV20-1 and TRBJ2-3, with 11 bases that match TRBD2. CDR3 size: 15 residues. Germline assignment: CDR1 DFQATT and CDR2 SNEGSKA (reference sequence). CDR3 sequence: CSAVRLAGGGDSQYF. Here the CDR3 DNA reads TGCAGTGCTGTACGTCTAGCGGGAGGTGGAGATTCGCAGTATTTT.

This clonotype occurred many times. This sequence joins TRBV11-2 and TRBJ1-1; D not certain. The germline CDR1 and CDR2 sequences are SGHAT and FQNNGV. The CDR3 is made up of 14 amino acids. Trimming removed 3 bases at V and 0 bases at J, with 8 bases between. The CDR3 region has the DNA TGTGCCAGCAGCTTCAGCCAGCTGAACACTGAAGCTTTCTTT. Translation: CASSFSQLNTEAFF. Complete variable domain (other parts from reference TRBV11-2 and TRBJ1-1): EAGVAQSPRYKIIEKRQSVAFWCNPISGHATLYWYQQILGQGPKLLIQFQNNGVVDDSQLPKDRFSAERLKGVDSTLKIQPAKLEDSAVYLCASSFSQLNTEAFFGQGTRLTVV.

This clonotype was observed at least ten times. The chain uses TRBV28 and TRBJ1-2; 9 bases map to TRBD1. Trimming removed 5 bases from V and 9 bases from J; junction bases left unmatched: 10. The CDR3 loop spans 14 amino acids. Germline CDR1 reads MDHEN; CDR2 reads SYDVKM. CDR3: CASSPNRDRARYTF. CDR3 DNA sequence: TGTGCCAGCAGTCCTAACCGGGACAGGGCTCGCTACACCTTC.

This clonotype was detected many times. The V and J genes are TRBV4-3 and TRBJ2-1; no firm D call. Trimming left V 3 bases short and J 12 bases short, with 21 bases between. CDR1 is LGHNA and CDR2 is YSLEER in the germline V gene. The CDR3 loop spans 15 amino acids. In DNA form, the CDR3 reads TGCGCCAGCAGCCAGGGCCCAGGCTGGGATGGGGTGCAGTTCTTC. It yields the protein CASSQGPGWDGVQFF.

This clonotype was observed many times. The chain recombines TRBV12-3 or TRBV12-4 with TRBJ1-1; 7 bases are a match to TRBD1. V trimming: 6 bases; J trimming: 4 bases; junction bases outside the gene matches: 5. The CDR3 has 13 amino acids. The CDR3 DNA sequence: TGTGCCAGCAGAGAGACAGGGCCCACTGAAGCTTTCTTT. It specifies CASRETGPTEAFF.

This clonotype was detected many times. The chain combines TRBV9 with TRBJ2-5; TRBD1 agrees at 7 bases. From germline, CDR1 is SGDLS and CDR2 YYNGEE. The V segment lost 4 bases and the J segment 5 bases; nucleotides outside the gene matches: 11. This CDR3 has 15 amino acids. CDR3 in DNA: TGTGCCAGCAGCCCCAGGGGGAGAGATGGGGAGACCCAGTACTTC. Protein: CASSPRGRDGETQYF.

This clonotype appeared many times. This rearrangement joins TRBV7-2 to TRBJ1-5; D remains ambiguous. This CDR3 region has 12 residues. With 3 bases removed from V and 10 bases from J, the gap between germline ends came to 10 bases. The germline V gene encodes CDR1 SGHTA and CDR2 FQGNSA. CDR3 loop: CASSFANEPQHF. In DNA, the CDR3 is TGTGCCAGCAGCTTTGCGAATGAACCCCAGCATTTT.

This clonotype was seen at least ten times. J is TRBJ1-1 and V is TRBV6-5; D not resolved. Germline V gene data show CDR1 as MNHEY and CDR2 as SVGAGI. This CDR3 has 15 amino acids. V dropped 0 bases and J dropped 3 bases, with 11 bases sitting between them. The CDR3 DNA is TGTGCCAGCAGTTACTCATCAGTCTTCTACACTGAAGCTTTCTTT. Its protein product is CASSYSSVFYTEAFF.

This clonotype occurred a few times. With a much larger clone just one base away, this may be a read error. The gene calls are TRBV20-1 and TRBJ2-1; 9 bases agree with TRBD1. The V gene's germline CDR1 is DFQATT and CDR2 SNEGSKA (reference sequence). The CDR3 totals 15 residues. CDR3 nucleotides: TGCAGTGCTAGACACGAGGGGACAGGGAGGGATGAGCAGTCCTTC. Its protein is CSARHEGTGRDEQSF.

This clonotype was counted only a few times. The rearrangement uses TRBV20-1 and TRBJ2-3, with D perhaps being TRBD1 or TRBD2 (6 bases each). CDR3 length: 14 amino acids. Germline V lookup: CDR1 DFQATT, CDR2 SNEGSKA (reference sequence). V shed 6 bases and J shed 4 bases, with 17 bases lying between them. The CDR3 loop reads CSARWGALADTQYF. The CDR3 DNA is TGCAGTGCCCGTTGGGGGGCGTTGGCAGATACGCAGTATTTT.

This clonotype was counted at least ten times. The V and J genes are TRBV20-1 and TRBJ2-5; 8 nucleotides align to TRBD1. CDR1 DFQATT and CDR2 SNEGSKA come from the germline V gene (reference sequence). With V trimmed by 3 bases and J by 6 bases, 12 bases remained unmatched. The CDR3 has 15 residues. The CDR3 loop reads CSASDWQGASQTQYF. CDR3 in DNA: TGCAGTGCTAGTGATTGGCAGGGGGCTTCACAGACCCAGTACTTC.

Ten or more counts support this clonotype. The junction departs from the called germline gene at one end, perhaps through a read error. V usage is TRBV5-1 and J usage is TRBJ1-2, with D possibly matching TRBD1 (6 bases). This CDR3 region has 13 residues. Germline CDR1 is SGHRS and CDR2 is YFSETQ. The CDR3 region has the DNA TGTGCCAGCAGCTTACTACAGGGAGATGGCTACACCTTC. Translation: CASSLLQGDGYTF. The full variable domain, in which reference TRBV5-1 and TRBJ1-2 provide the parts outside the CDR3, is KAGVTQTPRYLIKTRGQQVTLSCSPISGHRSVSWYQQTPGQGLQFLFEYFSETQRNKGNFPGRFSGRQFSNSRSEMNVSTLELGDSALYLCASSLLQGDGYTFGSGTRLTVV.

The sample holds a few counts of this clonotype. V gene TRBV6-5 combines with J gene TRBJ2-1, with D perhaps matching TRBD2 (5 bases). The CDR3 totals 20 residues. Trimming shortened V by 2 bases and J by 0 bases, and 23 bases separated the two germline ends. Germline lookup yields CDR1 MNHEY and CDR2 SVGAGI. The CDR3 bases are TGTGCCAGCAGTTACCCCCTTCCTCTATTGGGCGGGCACTCCTACAATGAGCAGTTCTTC. It is translated as CASSYPLPLLGGHSYNEQFF.

This clonotype was observed many times. This sequence joins TRBV14 and TRBJ2-1; 10 nucleotides line up with TRBD2. The CDR3 contains 18 residues. Germline CDR1 is SGHDN and CDR2 is FVKESK. The junction had 10 bases not matched to a gene; V was cut back by 0 bases and J by 5 bases. This CDR3 reads CASSQDKGLAALHNEQFF. The CDR3, as DNA: TGTGCCAGCAGCCAAGATAAAGGACTAGCGGCCCTGCACAATGAGCAGTTCTTC.

This clonotype was recorded at least ten times. The CDR3 DNA sequence: TGTGCCAGCAGCTCGACAGGGAACACCGGGGAGCTGTTTTTT. This codes for CASSSTGNTGELFF. V usage is TRBV7-2 and J usage is TRBJ2-2, with D perhaps matching TRBD1 (6 bases). Trimming stripped 4 bases from V and 1 base from J, with 7 bases between. CDR1 and CDR2 (germline): SGHTA, FQGNSA. The CDR3 loop spans 14 amino acids.

This chain links TRBV27 with TRBJ2-7; 10 bases match TRBD2. The junction had 12 bases not matched to a gene; V was cut back by 6 bases and J by 7 bases. Germline V CDR1 and CDR2: MNHEY, SMNVEV (reference sequence). This CDR3 has 15 amino acids. CDR3 in amino acids: CASSTSGNDWEEQYF. The CDR3 DNA reads TGTGCCAGCAGCACTAGCGGGAATGACTGGGAAGAGCAGTACTTC.

This clonotype has ten or more counts. The V gene is TRBV3-1, the J gene TRBJ2-5; D remains unclear. The CDR3 is 13 residues long. V was pared by 4 bases and J by 0 bases, with 6 bases between. Germline V gene sequence: CDR1 LGHDT, CDR2 YNNKEL (reference sequence). The DNA for the CDR3 is TGTGCCAGCAGCCGGGTGTACCAAGAGACCCAGTACTTC. Translated, it gives CASSRVYQETQYF.

This clonotype was counted many times. This sequence joins TRBV7-9 and TRBJ2-1, with D unresolved. The CDR3 covers 19 residues. V gave up 2 bases and J gave up 7 bases, with 27 bases separating them. Per the germline V gene, CDR1 is SEHNR and CDR2 is FQNEAQ (reference sequence). The CDR3 sequence: CASSLFTPYSEPPENEQFF. The DNA of the CDR3 is TGTGCCAGCAGCTTATTTACCCCTTACTCGGAGCCTCCGGAAAATGAGCAGTTCTTC.

The genes are TRBV19 and TRBJ2-1, with 14 bases aligning to TRBD2. This CDR3 has 16 amino acids. Germline V CDR1 and CDR2: LNHDA, SQIVND (reference sequence). V gave up 5 bases and J gave up 7 bases; unmatched junction bases: 7. The CDR3, as DNA: TGTGCCAGTAGTCCCAGACTAGCGGGAGGGCCGAATGAGCAGTTCTTC. Protein sequence: CASSPRLAGGPNEQFF.